These 21 T cell receptor beta chains were sequenced from one sample in a study of control samples from healthy donors and cancer patients. TCRdb's table, derived via immunoSEQ multiplex PCR, lists solely in-frame clones and lacks some. The sample has about 160,000 clones; just under 95% are singletons. The sample comprised blood. Receptors were obtained from a woman in her 40s in good health.

The chain employs TRBV29-1 and TRBJ1-1; a weak D match, TRBD1 (5 bases). Trimming shortened V by 4 bases and J by 1 base, and 10 bases separated the two germline ends. CDR1 is SQVTM, CDR2 ANQGSEA, per germline. The CDR3 has 13 amino acids. In nucleotides, the CDR3 is TGCAGCGTTGGACAGACCCAGAACACTGAAGCTTTCTTT. Translated: CSVGQTQNTEAFF.

V usage is TRBV12-3 or TRBV12-4 and J usage is TRBJ1-2; tentative D call: TRBD1 (5 bases). The CDR3 runs to 13 residues. V was clipped by 3 bases and J by 6 bases, with 11 bases between them. CDR3 nucleotides: TGTGCCAGCAGTTTGGCAGGGACGGATGGCTACACCTTC. It translates to CASSLAGTDGYTF.

The V gene is TRBV5-1, the J gene TRBJ1-1; TRBD1 might be the D (6 bases). The V end was cut by 4 bases, the J end by 5 bases, with 9 bases between. CDR3 length: 12 residues. The germline V gene has CDR1 SGHRS and CDR2 YFSETQ. In DNA form, the CDR3 reads TGCGCCAGCAGCCCCAGGGGAACTGAAGCTTTCTTT. Protein: CASSPRGTEAFF.

V usage is TRBV6-2 or TRBV6-3 and J usage is TRBJ2-7, with 9 bases lining up with TRBD1. The germline CDR1 and CDR2 sequences are MNHEY and SVGEGT. There are 12 residues in the CDR3. The junction had 2 bases not matched to a gene; V was cut back by 5 bases and J by 6 bases. DNA of the CDR3: TGTGCCAGCAGTCCGGACAGGGGCGAGCAGTACTTC. Its protein is CASSPDRGEQYF.

This rearrangement joins TRBV19 to TRBJ1-6, with 7 bases matching TRBD1. Per the germline V gene, CDR1 is LNHDA and CDR2 is SQIVND (reference sequence). V shed 4 bases, J shed 10 bases, and the junction held 16 bases outside the gene matches. CDR3 length: 17 residues. Written as DNA, the CDR3 is TGTGCCAGTAGTAAAACGACAGGGAGCGCGGTAGGCTCACCCCTCCACTTT. This gives the protein CASSKTTGSAVGSPLHF.

The chain employs TRBV7-2 and TRBJ2-3; D perhaps matches TRBD2 (6 bases). Germline V gene data show CDR1 as SGHTA and CDR2 as FQGNSA. Trimming cost V 1 base and J 2 bases, with 13 bases left between them. The CDR3 runs to 16 residues. In nucleotides, the CDR3 is TGTGCCAGCAGCTTAGTGGGGGGAGGTAACACAGATACGCAGTATTTT. This encodes CASSLVGGGNTDTQYF. The whole variable domain, filled in from reference TRBV7-2 and TRBJ2-3, reads GAGVSQSPSNKVTEKGKDVELRCDPISGHTALYWYRQSLGQGLEFLIYFQGNSAPDKSGLPSDRFSAERTGGSVSTLTIQRTQQEDSAVYLCASSLVGGGNTDTQYFGPGTRLTVL.

CDR3 sequence: CASSPPEASRLTYEQYF. DNA of the CDR3: TGTGCCAGCTCACCACCCGAGGCTTCCCGACTAACTTACGAGCAGTACTTC. V gene TRBV18 combines with J gene TRBJ2-7; the D gene is possibly TRBD2 (5 bases). V lost 0 bases to trimming and J lost 4 bases, with 19 bases between them. The germline CDR1 and CDR2 sequences are KGHSH and LQKENI. The CDR3 sequence is 17 residues long.

J is TRBJ1-5 and V is TRBV12-3 or TRBV12-4; D is uncertain. Trimming shortened V by 3 bases and J by 6 bases, and 3 bases separated the two germline ends. The CDR3 covers 11 residues. The CDR3 protein is CASSFGQPQHF. CDR3 bases: TGTGCCAGCAGTTTTGGTCAGCCCCAGCATTTT.

The chain carries TRBV6-2 or TRBV6-3 and TRBJ1-5, with 7 nucleotides matching TRBD1. CDR1 is MNHEY and CDR2 is SVGEGT in the germline V gene. This CDR3 comprises 18 residues. Trimming cost V 2 bases and J 2 bases; bases outside gene matches: 12. The CDR3 bases are TGTGCCAGCAGTTACCTATCTTTACAGGGGAGCCGCAATCAGCCCCAGCATTTT. This codes for CASSYLSLQGSRNQPQHF.

The chain joins TRBV10-2 to TRBJ2-7; no clear D gene. Trimming took off 7 bases at V and 4 bases at J, with 14 bases between the two ends. This CDR3 comprises 13 residues. The germline CDR1 and CDR2 sequences are WSHSY and SAAADI. Written as DNA, the CDR3 is TGCGCCAGCACCGCAGGTGGGATTTACGAGCAGTACTTC. It is translated as CASTAGGIYEQYF.

The chain recombines TRBV7-9 with TRBJ2-7; possibly TRBD1 for D (7 bases). CDR3 size: 15 residues. Trimming cost V 6 bases and J 11 bases, with 26 bases left between them. The germline V gene has CDR1 SEHNR and CDR2 FQNEAQ (reference sequence). CDR3 protein: CASSSGTVRPSGEYF. CDR3 coding DNA: TGTGCCAGCAGTTCAGGGACAGTTAGGCCTTCGGGGGAGTACTTC. The full variable domain, in which reference TRBV7-9 and TRBJ2-7 provide the parts outside the CDR3, is DTGVSQNPRHKITKRGQNVTFRCDPISEHNRLYWYRQTLGQGPEFLTYFQNEAQLEKSRLLSDRFSAERPKGSFSTLEIQRTEQGDSAMYLCASSSGTVRPSGEYFGPGTRLTVT.

The V gene is TRBV18, the J gene TRBJ2-1, with TRBD2 matching 10 bases. The CDR3 sequence is 14 residues long. CDR1 KGHSH and CDR2 LQKENI come from the germline V gene. V shed 3 bases, J shed 10 bases, and the junction held 6 bases outside the gene matches. DNA for the CDR3: TGTGCCAGCTCACCGAGCGGGAGGGCCCAAGAGCAGTTCTTC. Translated, it gives CASSPSGRAQEQFF.

J is TRBJ1-1 and V is TRBV2, with D unclear. Germline V gene data show CDR1 as SNHLY and CDR2 as FYNNEI. This CDR3 is 14 amino acids long. With 3 bases removed from V and 5 bases from J, the gap between germline ends came to 13 bases. For the CDR3, the DNA is TGTGCCAGCAGTGACCGAGACACGGGGACTGAAGCTTTCTTT. Its translation is CASSDRDTGTEAFF.

The chain employs TRBV9 and TRBJ1-4; D unclear. V was clipped by 0 bases and J by 0 bases, with 12 bases between them. This CDR3 region has 17 residues. Germline CDR1 is SGDLS and CDR2 is YYNGEE. The CDR3 bases are TGTGCCAGCAGCGTAGGAATGAGTCCAACAACTAATGAAAAACTGTTTTTT. This encodes CASSVGMSPTTNEKLFF. Supplemented by reference TRBV9 and TRBJ1-4, the full variable domain reads DSGVTQTPKHLITATGQRVTLRCSPRSGDLSVYWYQQSLDQGLQFLIQYYNGEERAKGNILERFSAQQFPDLHSELNLSSLELGDSALYFCASSVGMSPTTNEKLFFGSGTQLSVL.

The chain recombines TRBV30 with TRBJ1-5; possibly TRBD1 for D (5 bases). The V end lost 6 bases, the J end lost 2 bases, and 17 bases lay between the germline ends. CDR3 size: 15 residues. Germline-derived CDR1 and CDR2 are GTSNPN and SVGIG (reference sequence). The CDR3 spells CACNLDSGGNQPQHF. DNA of the CDR3: TGTGCCTGTAACCTGGACTCGGGGGGCAATCAGCCCCAGCATTTT.

This clone was seen once. This chain links TRBV6-2 or TRBV6-3 with TRBJ2-1, with 9 bases matching TRBD2. Germline trimming cut 6 bases from V and 12 bases from J; bases unmatched to any gene: 9. The CDR3 extends over 13 amino acids. Germline values: CDR1 MNHEY, CDR2 SVGEGT. CDR3 DNA: TGTGCCAGCAGCCCGGGACTAGCAGTAGGGCAGTTCTTC. Translated: CASSPGLAVGQFF.

The V call is TRBV15, the J call TRBJ1-6; 9 positions match TRBD1. Germline-derived CDR1 and CDR2 are LNHNV and YYDKDF (reference sequence). V trimming: 5 bases; J trimming: 10 bases; junction bases outside the gene matches: 12. CDR3 size: 16 residues. CDR3 amino acids: CATSPGGQGKRSPLHF. The CDR3 DNA sequence: TGTGCCACCAGCCCCGGTGGACAGGGGAAACGATCACCCCTCCACTTT. The full variable domain, in which reference TRBV15 and TRBJ1-6 provide the parts outside the CDR3, is DAMVIQNPRYQVTQFGKPVTLSCSQTLNHNVMYWYQQKSSQAPKLLFHYYDKDFNNEADTPDNFQSRRPNTSFCFLDIRSPGLGDTAMYLCATSPGGQGKRSPLHFGNGTRLTVT.

The J gene is TRBJ1-1, the V gene TRBV5-6; D possibly corresponds to TRBD1 (5 bases). This CDR3 is built from 16 residues. Between the trimmed V and J ends, which lost 4 bases and 4 bases, there was a span of 20 bases. CDR1 and CDR2 from the germline V gene are SGHDT and YYEEEE. The CDR3 reads CASSQGLSAFGTEAFF. The CDR3 nucleotides read TGTGCCAGCAGCCAGGGACTTTCAGCGTTTGGCACTGAAGCTTTCTTT.

The chain has TRBV9 and TRBJ1-3; D unresolved. The CDR3 runs to 16 residues. Germline CDR1 reads SGDLS; CDR2 reads YYNGEE. The ends were cut back, 0 bases at V and 0 bases at J, with 10 bases in the middle. CDR3 region: CASSVDVDFSGNTIYF. For the CDR3, the DNA is TGTGCCAGCAGCGTAGACGTCGACTTCTCTGGAAACACCATATATTTT. Complete variable domain (other parts from reference TRBV9 and TRBJ1-3): DSGVTQTPKHLITATGQRVTLRCSPRSGDLSVYWYQQSLDQGLQFLIQYYNGEERAKGNILERFSAQQFPDLHSELNLSSLELGDSALYFCASSVDVDFSGNTIYFGEGSWLTVV.

This clone was seen once. The CDR3 sequence is CASSVGAASNYGYTF. The CDR3 region has the DNA TGTGCCAGCAGCGTAGGGGCAGCGTCTAACTATGGCTACACCTTC. This chain links TRBV9 with TRBJ1-2; D is unclear. Germline V gene sequence: CDR1 SGDLS, CDR2 YYNGEE. The CDR3 is 15 residues long. V was pared by 0 bases and J by 0 bases, with 9 bases between.

The chain links TRBV24-1 to TRBJ1-2, with TRBD1 matching over 10 bases. Per the germline V gene, CDR1 is KGHDR and CDR2 is SFDVKD. After removal of 7 bases from V and 6 bases from J, the junction contained 4 bases not matched to a gene. This CDR3 spans 13 amino acids. The chain's CDR3 is CATRKGQGHGYTF. DNA for the CDR3: TGTGCCACCAGGAAGGGACAGGGGCATGGCTACACCTTC.